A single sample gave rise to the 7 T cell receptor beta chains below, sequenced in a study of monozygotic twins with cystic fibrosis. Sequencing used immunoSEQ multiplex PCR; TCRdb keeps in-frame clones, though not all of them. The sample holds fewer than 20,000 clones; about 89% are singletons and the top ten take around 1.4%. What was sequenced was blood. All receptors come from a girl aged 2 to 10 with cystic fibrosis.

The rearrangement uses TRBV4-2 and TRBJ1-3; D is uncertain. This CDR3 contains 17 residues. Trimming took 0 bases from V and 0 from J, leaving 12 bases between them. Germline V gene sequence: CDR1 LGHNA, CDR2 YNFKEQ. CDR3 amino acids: CASSQDLGSRSGNTIYF. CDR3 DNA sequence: TGTGCCAGCAGCCAAGATCTAGGGTCGCGCTCTGGAAACACCATATATTTT.

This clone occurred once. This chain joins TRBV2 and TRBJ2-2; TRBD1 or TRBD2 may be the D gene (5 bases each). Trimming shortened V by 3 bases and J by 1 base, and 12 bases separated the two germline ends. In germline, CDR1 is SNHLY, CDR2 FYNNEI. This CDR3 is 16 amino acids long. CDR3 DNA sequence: TGTGCCAGCAGTGACCAAGGGGCGGGGAACACCGGGGAGCTGTTTTTT. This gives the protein CASSDQGAGNTGELFF.

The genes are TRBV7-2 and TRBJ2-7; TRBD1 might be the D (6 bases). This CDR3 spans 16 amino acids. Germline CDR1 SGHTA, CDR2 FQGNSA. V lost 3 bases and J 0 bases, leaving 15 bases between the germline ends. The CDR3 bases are TGTGCCAGCAGCTTGGGGTTTCCAGGGGCCTCCTACGAGCAGTACTTC. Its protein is CASSLGFPGASYEQYF.

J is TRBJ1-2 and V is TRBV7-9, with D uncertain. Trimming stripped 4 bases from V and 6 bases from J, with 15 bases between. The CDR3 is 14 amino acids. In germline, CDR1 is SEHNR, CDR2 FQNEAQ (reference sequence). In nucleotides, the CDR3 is TGTGCCAGCAGCTCCTGGACGGGATACGATGGCTACACCTTC. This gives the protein CASSSWTGYDGYTF.

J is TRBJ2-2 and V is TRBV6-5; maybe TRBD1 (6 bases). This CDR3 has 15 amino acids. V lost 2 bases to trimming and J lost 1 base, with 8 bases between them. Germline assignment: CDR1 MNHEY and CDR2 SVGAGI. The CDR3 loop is CASSYQTGNTGELFF. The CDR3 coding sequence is TGTGCCAGCAGTTACCAGACAGGGAACACCGGGGAGCTGTTTTTT.

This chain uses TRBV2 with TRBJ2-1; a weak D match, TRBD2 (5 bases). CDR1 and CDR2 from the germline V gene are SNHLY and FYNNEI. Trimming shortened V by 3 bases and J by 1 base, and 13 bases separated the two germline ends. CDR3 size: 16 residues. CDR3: CASSDSAVRSYNEQFF. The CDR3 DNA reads TGTGCCAGCAGTGACTCAGCGGTACGTTCCTACAATGAGCAGTTCTTC.

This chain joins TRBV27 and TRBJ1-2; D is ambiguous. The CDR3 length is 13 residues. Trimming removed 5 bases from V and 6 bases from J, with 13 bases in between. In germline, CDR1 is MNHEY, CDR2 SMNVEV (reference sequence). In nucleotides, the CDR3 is TGTGCCAGCAGTAGGAGGGTCTGGGATGGCTACACCTTC. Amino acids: CASSRRVWDGYTF.